This T cell receptor (beta chain) was captured in a study of human T cells and chemical hapten exposure. TCRdb used MiXCR to reprocess the RACE reads, holding one entry per CDR3 protein. The table shows 360,000 or so distinct CDR3 sequences, with just under 6.5% occurring only once. CDR3 length: 12 residues. Unmatched junction bases numbered 8, after V lost 6 bases and J lost 10 bases. CDR1 is MNHNS, CDR2 SASEGT, per germline. This clonotype came up a few times. Time point given: patch test 2, 6 weeks after DPC sensitization. Treatment noted: therapeutic diphenylcyclopropenone sensitization with weekly scalp DPC. Participating donors were patients with alopecia, aged 18 to 70 years, considered appropriate candidates for DPC.

This chain connects TRBV6-1 to TRBJ1-1; 7 bases line up with TRBD1. This material consisted of whole blood, taken in connection with sensitization to the hapten diphenylcyclopropenone (DPC). The receptor comes from a young woman with alopecia areata. Some clones in this sample may be carry-over from other donors' samples. The CDR3 spells CASSATGAGAFF. CDR3 DNA: TGTGCCAGCAGCGCCACAGGGGCCGGAGCTTTCTTT.